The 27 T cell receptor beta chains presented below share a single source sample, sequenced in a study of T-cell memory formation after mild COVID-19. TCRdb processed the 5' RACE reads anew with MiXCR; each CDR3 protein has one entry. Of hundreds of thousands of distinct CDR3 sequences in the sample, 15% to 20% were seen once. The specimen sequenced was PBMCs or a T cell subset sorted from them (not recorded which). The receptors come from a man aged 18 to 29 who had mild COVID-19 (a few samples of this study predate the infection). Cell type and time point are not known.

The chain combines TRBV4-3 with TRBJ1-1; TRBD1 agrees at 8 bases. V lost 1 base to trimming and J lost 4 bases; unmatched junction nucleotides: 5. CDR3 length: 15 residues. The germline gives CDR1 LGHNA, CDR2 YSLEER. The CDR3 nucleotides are TGCGCCAGCAGCCAAGGGTCCACAGGGGGCACTGAAGCTTTCTTT. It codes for CASSQGSTGGTEAFF.

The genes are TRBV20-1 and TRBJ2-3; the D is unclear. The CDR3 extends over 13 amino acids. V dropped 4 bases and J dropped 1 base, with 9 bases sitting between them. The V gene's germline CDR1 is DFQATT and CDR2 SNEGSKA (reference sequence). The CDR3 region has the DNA TGCAGTGCTACCTTAGGAGGCACAGATACGCAGTATTTT. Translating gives CSATLGGTDTQYF.

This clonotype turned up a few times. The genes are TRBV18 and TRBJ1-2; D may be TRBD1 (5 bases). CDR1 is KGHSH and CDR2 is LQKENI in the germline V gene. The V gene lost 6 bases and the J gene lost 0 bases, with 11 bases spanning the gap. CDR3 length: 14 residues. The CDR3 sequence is CASSPTGPNYGYTF. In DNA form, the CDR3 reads TGTGCCAGCTCCCCTACAGGCCCTAACTATGGCTACACCTTC.

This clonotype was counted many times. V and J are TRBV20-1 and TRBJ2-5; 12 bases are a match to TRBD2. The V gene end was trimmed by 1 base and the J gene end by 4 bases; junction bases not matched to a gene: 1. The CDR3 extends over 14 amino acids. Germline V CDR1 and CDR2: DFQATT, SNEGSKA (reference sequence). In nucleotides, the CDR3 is TGCAGTGCTAGAGGACTAGCGGGGGTAGAGACCCAGTACTTC. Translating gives CSARGLAGVETQYF.

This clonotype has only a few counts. The CDR3 nucleotides are TGTGCCAGCAGTCATGGACAGGGTCGGAATGAGCAGTTCTTC. It translates to CASSHGQGRNEQFF. This chain joins TRBV12-3 or TRBV12-4 and TRBJ2-1; TRBD1 matches 8 bases. With V trimmed by 5 bases and J by 7 bases, 7 bases remained unmatched. This CDR3 spans 14 amino acids.

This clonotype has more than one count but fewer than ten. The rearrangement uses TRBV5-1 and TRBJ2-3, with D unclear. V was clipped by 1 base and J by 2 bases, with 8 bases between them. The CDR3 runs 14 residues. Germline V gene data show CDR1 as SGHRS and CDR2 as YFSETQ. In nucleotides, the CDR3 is TGCGCCAGCAGCTTGAGGGCTACCACAGATACGCAGTATTTT. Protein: CASSLRATTDTQYF.

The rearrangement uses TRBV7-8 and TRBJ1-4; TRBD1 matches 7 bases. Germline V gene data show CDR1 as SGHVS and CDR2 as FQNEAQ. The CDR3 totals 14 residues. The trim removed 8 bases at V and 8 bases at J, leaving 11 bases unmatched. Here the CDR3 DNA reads TGTGCCAGCGGGGGGACAGCTATACCAGAAAAACTGTTTTTT. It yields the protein CASGGTAIPEKLFF.

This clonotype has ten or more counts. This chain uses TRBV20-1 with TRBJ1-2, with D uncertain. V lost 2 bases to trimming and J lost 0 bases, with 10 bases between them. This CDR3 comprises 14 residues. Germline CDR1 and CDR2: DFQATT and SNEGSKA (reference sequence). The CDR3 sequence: CSARIWSANYGYTF. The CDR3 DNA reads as TGCAGTGCTAGAATATGGTCGGCTAACTATGGCTACACCTTC.

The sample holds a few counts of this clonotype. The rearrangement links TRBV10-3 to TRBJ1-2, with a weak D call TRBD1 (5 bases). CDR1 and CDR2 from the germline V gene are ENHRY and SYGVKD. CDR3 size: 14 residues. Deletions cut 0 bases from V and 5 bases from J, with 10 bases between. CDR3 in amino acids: CAISESGRIYGYTF. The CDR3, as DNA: TGTGCCATCAGTGAGTCGGGACGGATATATGGCTACACCTTC.

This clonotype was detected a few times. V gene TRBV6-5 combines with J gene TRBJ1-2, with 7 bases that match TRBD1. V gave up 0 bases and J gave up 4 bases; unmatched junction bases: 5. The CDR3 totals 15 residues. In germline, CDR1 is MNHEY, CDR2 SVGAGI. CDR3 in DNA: TGTGCCAGCAGTTACTCGGCCAGGGGGGGCTATGGCTACACCTTC. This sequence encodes CASSYSARGGYGYTF.

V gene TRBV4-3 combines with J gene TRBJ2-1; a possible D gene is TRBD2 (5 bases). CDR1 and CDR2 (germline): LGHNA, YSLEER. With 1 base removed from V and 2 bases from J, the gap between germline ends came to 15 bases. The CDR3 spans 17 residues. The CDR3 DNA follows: TGCGCCAGCAGCCAAGCAAGCGGCAAACCCCCCTACAATGAGCAGTTCTTC. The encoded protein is CASSQASGKPPYNEQFF.

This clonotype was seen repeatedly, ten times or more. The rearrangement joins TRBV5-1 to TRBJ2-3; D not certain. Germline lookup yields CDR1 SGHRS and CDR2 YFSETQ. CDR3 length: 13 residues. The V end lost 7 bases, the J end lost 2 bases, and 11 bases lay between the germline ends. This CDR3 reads CASSDGSTDTQYF. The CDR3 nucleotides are TGCGCCAGCTCGGACGGGTCCACAGATACGCAGTATTTT.

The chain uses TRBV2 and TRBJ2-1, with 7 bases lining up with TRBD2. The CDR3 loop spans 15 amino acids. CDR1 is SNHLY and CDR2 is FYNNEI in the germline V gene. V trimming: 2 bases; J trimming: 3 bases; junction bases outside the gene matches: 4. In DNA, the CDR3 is TGTGCCAGCAGTGAAAGCGGGGATGGCTACAATGAGCAGTTCTTC. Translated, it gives CASSESGDGYNEQFF.

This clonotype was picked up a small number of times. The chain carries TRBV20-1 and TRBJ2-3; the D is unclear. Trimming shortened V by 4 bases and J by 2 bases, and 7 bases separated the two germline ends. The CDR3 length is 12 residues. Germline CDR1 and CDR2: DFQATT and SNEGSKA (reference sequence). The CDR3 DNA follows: TGCAGTGCTAACGACAACACAGATACGCAGTATTTT. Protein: CSANDNTDTQYF.

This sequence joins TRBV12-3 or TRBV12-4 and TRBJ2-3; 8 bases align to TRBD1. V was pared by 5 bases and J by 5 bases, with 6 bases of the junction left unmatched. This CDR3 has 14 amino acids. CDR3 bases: TGTGCCAGCAGTCCCGGACAGGGTGGAGATACGCAGTATTTT. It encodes CASSPGQGGDTQYF.

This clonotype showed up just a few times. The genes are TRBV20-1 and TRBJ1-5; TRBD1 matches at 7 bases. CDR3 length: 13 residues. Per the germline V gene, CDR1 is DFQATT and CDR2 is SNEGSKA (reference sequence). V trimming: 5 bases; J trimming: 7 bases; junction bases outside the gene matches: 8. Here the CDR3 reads CSAYRGSGQPQHF. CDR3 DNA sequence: TGCAGTGCTTACAGGGGTTCGGGACAGCCCCAGCATTTT.

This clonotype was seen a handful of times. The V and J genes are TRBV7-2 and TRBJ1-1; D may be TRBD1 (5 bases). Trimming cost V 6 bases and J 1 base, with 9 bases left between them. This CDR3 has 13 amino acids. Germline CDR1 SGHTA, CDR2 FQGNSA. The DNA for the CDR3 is TGTGCCAGCAGACAGGACGGGAACACTGAAGCTTTCTTT. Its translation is CASRQDGNTEAFF.

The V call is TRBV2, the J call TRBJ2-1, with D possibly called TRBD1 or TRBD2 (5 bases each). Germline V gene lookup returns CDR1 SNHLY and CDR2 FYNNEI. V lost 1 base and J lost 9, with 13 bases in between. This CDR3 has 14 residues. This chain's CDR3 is CASSEGWQGPEQFF. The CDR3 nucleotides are TGTGCCAGCAGTGAAGGGTGGCAGGGACCTGAGCAGTTCTTC. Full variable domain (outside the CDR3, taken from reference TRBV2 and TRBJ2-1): EPEVTQTPSHQVTQMGQEVILRCVPISNHLYFYWYRQILGQKVEFLVSFYNNEISEKSEIFDDQFSVERPDGSNFTLKIRSTKLEDSAMYFCASSEGWQGPEQFFGPGTRLTVL.

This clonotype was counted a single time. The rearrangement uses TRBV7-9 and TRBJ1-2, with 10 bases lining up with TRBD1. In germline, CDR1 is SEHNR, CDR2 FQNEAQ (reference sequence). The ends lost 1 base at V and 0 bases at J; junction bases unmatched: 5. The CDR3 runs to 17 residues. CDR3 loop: CASSLEGTGAANYGYTF. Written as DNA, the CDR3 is TGTGCCAGCAGCTTAGAGGGGACAGGGGCTGCTAACTATGGCTACACCTTC.

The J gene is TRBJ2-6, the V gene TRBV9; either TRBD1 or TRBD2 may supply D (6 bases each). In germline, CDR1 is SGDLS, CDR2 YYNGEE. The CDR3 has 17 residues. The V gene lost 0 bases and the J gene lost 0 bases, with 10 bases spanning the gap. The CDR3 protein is CASSVVGGGSGANVLTF. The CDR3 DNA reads TGTGCCAGCAGCGTAGTAGGAGGGGGCTCTGGGGCCAACGTCCTGACTTTC.

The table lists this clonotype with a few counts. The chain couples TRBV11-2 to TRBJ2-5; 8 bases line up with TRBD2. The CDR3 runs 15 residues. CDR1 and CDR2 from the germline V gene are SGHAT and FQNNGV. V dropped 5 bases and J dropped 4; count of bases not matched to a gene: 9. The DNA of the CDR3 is TGTGCCAGCAGCGCAATGGGACTAGTCGGAGAGACCCAGTACTTC. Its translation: CASSAMGLVGETQYF.

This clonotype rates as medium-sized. CDR3 amino acids: CASSLVQRGKNIQYF. DNA of the CDR3: TGTGCCAGCAGCTTAGTGCAGCGGGGAAAAAACATTCAGTACTTC. The chain carries TRBV7-9 and TRBJ2-4; 7 positions match TRBD2. The germline V gene has CDR1 SEHNR and CDR2 FQNEAQ (reference sequence). V shed 1 base, J shed 4 bases, and the junction held 4 bases outside the gene matches. The CDR3 sequence is 15 residues long.

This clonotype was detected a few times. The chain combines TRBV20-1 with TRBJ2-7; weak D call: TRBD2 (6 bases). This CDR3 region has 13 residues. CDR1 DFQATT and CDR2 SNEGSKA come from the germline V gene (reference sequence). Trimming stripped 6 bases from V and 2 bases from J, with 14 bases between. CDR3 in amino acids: CSAPDYRTYEQYV. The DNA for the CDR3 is TGCAGTGCCCCGGACTACCGCACCTACGAGCAGTACGTC.

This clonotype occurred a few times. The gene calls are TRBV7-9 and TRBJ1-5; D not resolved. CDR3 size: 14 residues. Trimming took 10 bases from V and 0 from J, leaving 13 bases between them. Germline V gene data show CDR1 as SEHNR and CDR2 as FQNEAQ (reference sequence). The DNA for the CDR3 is TGTGCCACAGGCGGAGGAGATAGCAATCAGCCCCAGCATTTT. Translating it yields CATGGGDSNQPQHF.

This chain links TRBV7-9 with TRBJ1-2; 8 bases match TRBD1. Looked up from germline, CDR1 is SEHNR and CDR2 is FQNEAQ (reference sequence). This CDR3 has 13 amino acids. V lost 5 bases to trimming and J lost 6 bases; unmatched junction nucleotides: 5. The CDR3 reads CASSVDRGHGYTF. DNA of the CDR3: TGTGCCAGCAGCGTCGACAGGGGACATGGCTACACCTTC.

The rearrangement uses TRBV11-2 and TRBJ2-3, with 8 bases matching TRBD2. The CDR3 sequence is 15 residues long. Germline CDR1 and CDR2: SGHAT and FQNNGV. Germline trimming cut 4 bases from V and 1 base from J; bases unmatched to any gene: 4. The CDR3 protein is CASSWVGGGTDTQYF. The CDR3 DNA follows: TGTGCCAGCAGCTGGGTCGGGGGGGGCACAGATACGCAGTATTTT.

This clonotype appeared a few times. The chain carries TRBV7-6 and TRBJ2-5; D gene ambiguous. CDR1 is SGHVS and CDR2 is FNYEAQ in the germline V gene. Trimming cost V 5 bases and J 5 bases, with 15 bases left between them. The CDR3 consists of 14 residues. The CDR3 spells CASSPRRVQETQYF. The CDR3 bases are TGTGCCAGCAGCCCGCGACGGGTCCAGGAGACCCAGTACTTC.